This paragraph reports one T cell receptor beta chain. Germline is not matched at one junction end, which may reflect a read error. The record originates from a study of blood T cells in healthy people across ages. The authors ran a second PCR of about 7 to 11 cycles using a sample-barcoded 5' primer and a J-beta primer mix. TCRdb redid the calling of the 5' RACE reads with MiXCR, one entry per CDR3 protein. The sample yields about 810,000 distinct CDR3 sequences, 35% to 40% seen once. From germline, CDR1 is MGHRA and CDR2 YSYEKL. This CDR3 has 15 residues. This chain joins TRBV4-1 and TRBJ1-1; 8 nucleotides align to TRBD1. The specimen sequenced was blood. The clonotype comes from a man in his late teens or twenties in good health. The CDR3 spells CASNQGQGGDTEAFF. CDR3 DNA: TGCGCCAGCAACCAAGGACAGGGAGGGGACACTGAAGCTTTCTTT.